The sequence of this TCR beta chain was determined in a study of T cell changes during pregnancy in multiple sclerosis. CDR1 SGDLS and CDR2 YYNGEE come from the germline V gene. The CDR3 is made up of 15 amino acids. V shed 3 bases and J 2 bases; nucleotides not matched to a gene: 4. TCRdb's table, derived via immunoSEQ multiplex PCR, lists solely in-frame clones and lacks some. The table has some 27,000 clones, about nine tenths seen once. The chain joins TRBV9 to TRBJ1-3, with TRBD1 matching over 8 bases. Here the sequenced sample was CD4+ T cells from peripheral blood mononuclear cells, taken in the first trimester of pregnancy. The receptor's source is a female donor in good health, enrolled as a control in a pregnancy study. The CDR3 spells CASSGSRGPGNTIYF. CDR3 bases: TGTGCCAGCAGCGGGAGCAGGGGGCCTGGAAACACCATATATTTT.